This T cell receptor (beta chain) originates from a study of T cells after posttransplantation cyclophosphamide. Overall study results and limits: TRB clonality was highly associated with recipient CMV seropositivity and reactivation. Later post-transplant blood repertoires were often dominated by donor CD8+ memory clones.

Details on this clone: What it binds is unknown.

This CDR3 is 13 amino acids long. Germline lookup yields CDR1 SGHRS and CDR2 YFSETQ. Trimming took off 7 bases at V and 5 bases at J, with 15 bases between the two ends. Sequencing used immunoSEQ multiplex PCR; TCRdb keeps in-frame clones, though not all of them. Recorded here are tens of thousands of clones, with no singletons, and the ten leading clones hold approximately 2.6%. The sequence was obtained from a woman in her sixties in good health, CMV-negative, and a related stem cell transplant donor. Sequencing input: PBMCs. J is TRBJ1-2 and V is TRBV5-1; the D is unclear. As DNA, the CDR3 is TGCGCCAGCGGTTCGGGTAGGCAATATGGCTACACCTTC. Translated, it gives CASGSGRQYGYTF.